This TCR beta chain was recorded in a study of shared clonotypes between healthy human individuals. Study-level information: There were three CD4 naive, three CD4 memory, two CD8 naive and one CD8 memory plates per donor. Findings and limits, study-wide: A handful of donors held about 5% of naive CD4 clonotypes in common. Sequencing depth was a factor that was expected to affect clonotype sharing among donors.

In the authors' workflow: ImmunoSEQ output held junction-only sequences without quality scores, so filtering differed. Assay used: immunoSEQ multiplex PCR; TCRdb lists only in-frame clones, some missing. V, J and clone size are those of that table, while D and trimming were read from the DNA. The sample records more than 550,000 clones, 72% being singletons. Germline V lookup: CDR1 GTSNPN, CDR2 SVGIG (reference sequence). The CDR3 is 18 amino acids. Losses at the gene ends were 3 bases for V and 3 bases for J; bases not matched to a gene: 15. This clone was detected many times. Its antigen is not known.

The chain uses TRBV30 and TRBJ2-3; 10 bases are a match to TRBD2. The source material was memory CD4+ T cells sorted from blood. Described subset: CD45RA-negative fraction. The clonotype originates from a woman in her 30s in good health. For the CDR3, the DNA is TGTGCCTGGAGGTCCGAGACAGGGACAGCGGGAGGGACAGATACGCAGTATTTT. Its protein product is CAWRSETGTAGGTDTQYF.